Listed below are T cell receptor beta chains from one sample, sequenced in a study of blood T cell repertoires in COVID-19. Profiling relied on immunoSEQ multiplex PCR, and the TCRdb table lists in-frame clones only, not all of them. The table has roughly 230,000 clones, under 90% seen once. Sample: peripheral blood. The receptors were sampled from a woman of 80 years or more with COVID-19, enrolled during active disease. Each CDR3 is given with its conserved first and last residue. D genes are given only for firm matches. Not every row has a clone size; where given, it reads once, few, many or a size class.

>TRBV19|TRBJ1-5|-|-
CASSMPRRSGNQPQHF
TGTGCCAGTAGTATGCCCCGGCGGTCGGGCAATCAGCCCCAGCATTTT
>TRBV29-1|TRBJ1-1|-|few
CSVRVNTEAFF
TGCAGCGTTCGGGTGAACACTGAAGCTTTCTTT
>TRBV4-2|TRBJ1-1|-|-
CASSQGQNLNTEAFF
TGTGCCAGCAGCCAAGGACAGAACTTGAACACTGAAGCTTTCTTT
>TRBV7-6|TRBJ1-2|-|-
CASSAEDRFSYGYTF
TGTGCCAGCAGCGCAGAGGACAGATTTAGCTATGGCTACACCTTC
>TRBV24-1|TRBJ1-5|TRBD1|-
CATSGGQGLNQPQHF
TGTGCCACCAGTGGCGGACAGGGCCTTAATCAGCCCCAGCATTTT
>TRBV14|TRBJ1-6|-|once
CASSQRSLFRDSPLHF
TGTGCCAGCAGTCAAAGATCCCTCTTCAGGGATTCACCCCTCCACTTT
>TRBV3-1/TRBV3-2|TRBJ1-5|-|few
CASSHGGGQPQHF
TGTGCCAGCAGCCACGGGGGAGGTCAGCCCCAGCATTTT
>TRBV5-1|TRBJ2-5|-|-
CASRGPAAETQYF
TGCGCCAGCAGAGGCCCGGCGGCGGAGACCCAGTACTTC
>TRBV5-1|TRBJ1-3|-|once
CASSLEGLISGNTIYF
TGCGCCAGCAGCTTGGAAGGACTGATCTCTGGAAACACCATATATTTT
>TRBV28|TRBJ2-7|-|-
CASSPSSPAGTADYEQYF
TGTGCCAGCAGCCCGTCGTCTCCTGCGGGGACAGCAGACTACGAGCAGTACTTC
>TRBV15|TRBJ2-7|-|-
CATSRDQGYEQYF
TGTGCCACCAGCAGAGATCAGGGCTACGAGCAGTACTTC
>TRBV3-1/TRBV3-2|TRBJ2-5|TRBD2|-
CASSPGTTAGGTQYF
TGTGCCAGCAGCCCTGGGACTACCGCGGGGGGGACCCAGTACTTC
>TRBV6-4|TRBJ1-2|-|few
CASSDTGGYGYTF
TGTGCCAGCAGTGACACGGGTGGCTATGGCTACACCTTC
>TRBV24-1|TRBJ2-2|-|-
CATAFGTLNTGELFF
TGTGCCACCGCCTTCGGGACTTTGAACACCGGGGAGCTGTTTTTT
>TRBV10-3|TRBJ2-2|TRBD2|-
CAITGTTNTGELFF
TGTGCCATAACCGGGACTACCAACACCGGGGAGCTGTTTTTT
>TRBV6-5|TRBJ1-2|-|-
CASSYGSGIDGYTF
TGTGCCAGCAGTTACGGTTCGGGGATTGATGGCTACACCTTC
>TRBV7-2|TRBJ2-1|TRBD2|-
CASSQRTSGLYNEQFF
TGTGCCAGCAGCCAAAGGACTAGCGGGCTGTACAATGAGCAGTTCTTC
>TRBV27|TRBJ1-6|-|-
CASSRVVYTGLGSPLHF
TGTGCCAGCAGTCGGGTGGTCTACACAGGGTTAGGCTCACCCCTCCACTTT
>TRBV3-1/TRBV3-2|TRBJ2-5|-|-
CASSTNLGGTQYF
TGTGCCAGCAGCACAAACTTGGGGGGGACCCAGTACTTC
>TRBV2|TRBJ1-1|TRBD1|-
CASPPPDRADTEAFF
TGTGCCAGCCCACCCCCGGACAGGGCAGACACTGAAGCTTTCTTT
>TRBV5-1|TRBJ2-2|-|-
CASSLGQRIANTGELFF
TGCGCCAGCAGCCTGGGGCAGAGGATCGCGAACACCGGGGAGCTGTTTTTT
>TRBV2|TRBJ1-4|TRBD1|-
CASSETGHEKLFF
TGTGCCAGCAGTGAGACAGGGCATGAAAAACTGTTTTTT
>TRBV12-3/TRBV12-4|TRBJ2-5|-|-
CAIRGRGETQYF
TGTGCCATTCGGGGGAGGGGGGAGACCCAGTACTTC
>TRBV6-5|TRBJ1-2|-|once
CASSRTDIGGYGYTF
TGTGCCAGCAGCAGGACGGACATCGGAGGGTATGGCTACACCTTC
>TRBV15|TRBJ2-3|-|once
CATSRGGQDTQYF
TGTGCCACCAGCAGAGGGGGGCAAGATACGCAGTATTTT
>TRBV9|TRBJ2-3|TRBD2|once
CASSSISTSGGADTQYF
TGTGCCAGCAGCTCAATTTCGACTAGCGGGGGGGCAGATACGCAGTATTTT
>TRBV5-1|TRBJ2-3|-|-
CASSFNRGGTDTQYF
TGCGCCAGCAGCTTCAACCGGGGTGGGACAGATACGCAGTATTTT
>TRBV29-1|TRBJ1-4|TRBD1|-
CSGGDSRDGLFF
TGCAGCGGTGGGGACAGTAGGGATGGACTGTTTTTT
>TRBV5-4|TRBJ1-2|TRBD1|-
CASRPGTGRDYGYTF
TGTGCCAGCAGGCCCGGGACAGGGAGGGACTATGGCTACACCTTC
>TRBV2|TRBJ1-2|TRBD1|once
CAGGQGITGYTF
TGTGCCGGCGGACAGGGGATTACTGGCTACACCTTC
>TRBV9|TRBJ1-6|-|-
CASSDRGNSPLHF
TGTGCCAGCAGCGATAGGGGAAATTCACCCCTCCACTTT
>TRBV5-1|TRBJ2-1|TRBD1|-
CASSRPGQGYNEQFF
TGCGCCAGCAGCCGACCGGGACAGGGGTACAATGAGCAGTTCTTC
>TRBV28|TRBJ2-1|TRBD2|-
CASETSGAYNEQFF
TGTGCCAGCGAAACTAGCGGGGCGTACAATGAGCAGTTCTTC
>TRBV4-1|TRBJ1-2|-|-
CASSQASLYGYTF
TGCGCCAGCAGCCAAGCCTCTCTATATGGCTACACCTTC
>TRBV5-1|TRBJ1-1|-|-
CASSLGQSYTEAFF
TGCGCCAGCAGCTTAGGACAATCGTACACTGAAGCTTTCTTT
>TRBV3-1/TRBV3-2|TRBJ2-5|-|-
CASSPGEETQYF
TGTGCCAGCAGCCCAGGGGAAGAGACCCAGTACTTC
>TRBV18|TRBJ2-7|TRBD1|few
CASSPTGVEQYF
TGTGCCAGCTCGCCGACAGGGGTTGAGCAGTACTTC
>TRBV28|TRBJ1-4|-|-
CASREQGQPEKLFF
TGTGCCAGCAGGGAACAAGGACAGCCCGAAAAACTGTTTTTT
>TRBV28|TRBJ1-5|-|-
CASSPPLTGLYSNQPQHF
TGTGCCAGCAGCCCGCCCCTTACAGGATTATATAGCAATCAGCCCCAGCATTTT
>TRBV3-1/TRBV3-2|TRBJ1-5|TRBD1|-
CASSAGQANQPQHF
TGTGCCAGCAGCGCAGGACAGGCTAATCAGCCCCAGCATTTT
>TRBV9|TRBJ1-2|-|-
CASSNRTASYGYTF
TGTGCCAGCAGCAACCGGACAGCCAGCTATGGCTACACCTTC
>TRBV6-4|TRBJ1-5|-|-
CASIWSGSNQPQHF
TGTGCCAGCATTTGGTCAGGTAGCAATCAGCCCCAGCATTTT
>TRBV9|TRBJ2-1|TRBD1|few
CASRGTDNEQFF
TGTGCCAGCAGGGGGACAGACAATGAGCAGTTCTTC
>TRBV29-1|TRBJ2-1|TRBD2|-
CSVTSGLAFNEQFF
TGCAGCGTGACTTCGGGACTAGCATTTAATGAGCAGTTCTTC
>TRBV28|TRBJ2-3|-|-
CAILRTAHTDTQYF
TGTGCCATCCTGCGGACAGCACACACAGATACGCAGTATTTT
>TRBV5-1|TRBJ1-2|-|once
CASSFMGGTANYGYTF
TGCGCCAGCAGCTTCATGGGCGGGACGGCTAACTATGGCTACACCTTC
>TRBV5-1|TRBJ2-7|TRBD1|-
CASSSGTGAYEQYF
TGCGCCAGCAGCTCCGGGACAGGTGCCTACGAGCAGTACTTC
>TRBV6-5|TRBJ2-7|TRBD1|-
CASSSTGGYEQYF
TGTGCCAGCAGTTCCACAGGGGGCTACGAGCAGTACTTC
>TRBV7-2|TRBJ2-5|TRBD2|-
CASSFRGGRETQYF
TGTGCCAGCAGCTTCCGGGGGGGCCGGGAGACCCAGTACTTC
>TRBV19|TRBJ1-5|-|-
CASSIQGWQPQHF
TGTGCCAGTAGTATCCAGGGCTGGCAGCCCCAGCATTTT
>TRBV18|TRBJ2-5|-|-
CASSKPQETQYF
TGTGCCAGCTCTAAGCCCCAAGAGACCCAGTACTTC
>TRBV6-1|TRBJ2-4|TRBD1|-
CASSAPDRGTKNIQYF
TGTGCCAGCAGTGCACCCGACAGGGGAACCAAAAACATTCAGTACTTC
>TRBV7-9|TRBJ1-6|TRBD1|-
CASSLDGTADSPLHF
TGTGCCAGCAGCTTAGACGGGACAGCCGATTCACCCCTCCACTTT
>TRBV10-2|TRBJ1-5|-|-
CASSEYSLNQPQHF
TGCGCCAGCAGTGAGTACAGTCTCAATCAGCCCCAGCATTTT
>TRBV9|TRBJ1-4|TRBD1|-
CASSIRTGRELFF
TGTGCCAGCAGCATCCGGACAGGAAGGGAACTGTTTTTT